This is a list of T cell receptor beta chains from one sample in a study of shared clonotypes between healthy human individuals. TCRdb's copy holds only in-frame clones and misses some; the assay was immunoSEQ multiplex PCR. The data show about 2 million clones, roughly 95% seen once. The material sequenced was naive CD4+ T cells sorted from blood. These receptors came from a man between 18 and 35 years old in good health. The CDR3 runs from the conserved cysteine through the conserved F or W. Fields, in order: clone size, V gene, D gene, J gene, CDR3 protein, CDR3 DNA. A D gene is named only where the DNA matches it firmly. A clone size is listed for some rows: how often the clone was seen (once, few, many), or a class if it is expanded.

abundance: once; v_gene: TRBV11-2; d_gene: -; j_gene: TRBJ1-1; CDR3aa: CASSPPVWAAGNTEAFF; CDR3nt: TGTGCCAGCAGCCCTCCGGTGTGGGCTGCGGGGAACACTGAAGCTTTCTTT
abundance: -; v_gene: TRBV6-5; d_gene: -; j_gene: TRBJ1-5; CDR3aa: CASSRKPNQPQHF; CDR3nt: TGTGCCAGCAGTCGAAAACCCAATCAGCCCCAGCATTTT
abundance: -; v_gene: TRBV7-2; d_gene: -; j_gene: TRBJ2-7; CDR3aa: CASSFGRGPYEQYF; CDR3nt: TGTGCCAGCAGCTTTGGACGGGGTCCCTACGAGCAGTACTTC
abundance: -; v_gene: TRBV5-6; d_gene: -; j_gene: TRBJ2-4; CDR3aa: CASSLDSIAKNIQYF; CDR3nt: TGTGCCAGCAGCTTGGACAGTATAGCCAAAAACATTCAGTACTTC
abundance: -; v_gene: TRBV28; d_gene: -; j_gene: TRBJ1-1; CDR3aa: CACVRQGTEAFF; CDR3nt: TGTGCCTGCGTGAGGCAAGGCACTGAAGCTTTCTTT
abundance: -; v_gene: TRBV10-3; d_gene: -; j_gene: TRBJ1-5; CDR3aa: CAISESGTSNQPQHF; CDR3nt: TGTGCCATCAGTGAGTCCGGGACTAGCAATCAGCCCCAGCATTTT
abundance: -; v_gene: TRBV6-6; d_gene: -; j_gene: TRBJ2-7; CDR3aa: CASSYSAGVNANEQYF; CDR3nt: TGTGCCAGCAGTTACTCTGCAGGGGTAAACGCCAACGAGCAGTACTTC
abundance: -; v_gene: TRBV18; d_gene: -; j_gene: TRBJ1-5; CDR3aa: CASSEGGYNQPQHF; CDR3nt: TGTGCCAGCTCAGAGGGGGGGTACAATCAGCCCCAGCATTTT
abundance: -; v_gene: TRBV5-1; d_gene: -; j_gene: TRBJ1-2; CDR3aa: CASSLAAGSDYGYTF; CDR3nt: TGCGCCAGCAGCTTGGCTGCGGGCTCGGACTATGGCTACACCTTC
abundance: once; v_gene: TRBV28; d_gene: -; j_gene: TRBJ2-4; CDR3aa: CASSKPGLLAKNIQYF; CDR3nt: TGTGCCAGCAGTAAACCGGGACTGCTTGCCAAAAACATTCAGTACTTC
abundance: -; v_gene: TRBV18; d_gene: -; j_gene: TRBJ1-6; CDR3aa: CASSPFGGPDSPLHF; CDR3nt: TGTGCCAGCTCACCATTCGGGGGGCCGGATTCACCCCTCCACTTT
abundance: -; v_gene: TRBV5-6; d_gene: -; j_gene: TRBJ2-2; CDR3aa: CASSLGPFANTGELFF; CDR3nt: TGTGCCAGCAGCTTGGGACCTTTCGCGAACACCGGGGAGCTGTTTTTT
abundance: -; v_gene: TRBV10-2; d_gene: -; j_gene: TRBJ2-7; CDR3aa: CASSATYEQYF; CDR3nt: TGCGCCAGCAGTGCCACCTACGAGCAGTACTTC
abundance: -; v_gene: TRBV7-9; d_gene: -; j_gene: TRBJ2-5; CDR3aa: CASSGTRDAKETQYF; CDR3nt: TGTGCCAGCAGCGGCACCCGGGACGCAAAAGAGACCCAGTACTTC
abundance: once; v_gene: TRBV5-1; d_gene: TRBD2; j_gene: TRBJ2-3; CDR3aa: CASSLGTSVRTDTQYF; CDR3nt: TGCGCCAGCAGCCTGGGGACTAGCGTCCGCACAGATACGCAGTATTTT
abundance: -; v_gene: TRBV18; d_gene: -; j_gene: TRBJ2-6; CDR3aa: CASSPRSGANVLTF; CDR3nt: TGTGCCAGCTCACCGCGGTCTGGGGCCAACGTCCTGACTTTC
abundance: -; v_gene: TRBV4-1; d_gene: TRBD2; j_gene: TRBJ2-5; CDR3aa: CASSQELAAGETQYF; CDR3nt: TGCGCCAGCAGCCAAGAACTAGCGGCGGGGGAGACCCAGTACTTC
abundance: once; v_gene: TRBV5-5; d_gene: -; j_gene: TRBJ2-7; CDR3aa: CASSLQFYEQYF; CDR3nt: TGTGCCAGCAGCTTGCAATTCTACGAGCAGTACTTC
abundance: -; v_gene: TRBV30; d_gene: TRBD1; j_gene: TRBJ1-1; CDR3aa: CAWRGTGRNTEAFF; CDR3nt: TGTGCCTGGAGAGGGACAGGGAGGAACACTGAAGCTTTCTTT
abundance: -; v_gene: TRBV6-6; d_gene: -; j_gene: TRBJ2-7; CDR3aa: CASSYSKVYEQYF; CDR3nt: TGTGCCAGCAGTTACTCGAAGGTCTACGAGCAGTACTTC
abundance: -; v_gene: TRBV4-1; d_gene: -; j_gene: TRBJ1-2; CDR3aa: CASSQDAGGGNYGYTF; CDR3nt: TGCGCCAGCAGCCAAGATGCTGGGGGCGGCAACTATGGCTACACCTTC
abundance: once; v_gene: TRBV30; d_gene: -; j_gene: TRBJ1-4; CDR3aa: CACRMAGNNEKLFF; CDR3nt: TGTGCCTGTCGCATGGCGGGGAATAATGAAAAACTGTTTTTT
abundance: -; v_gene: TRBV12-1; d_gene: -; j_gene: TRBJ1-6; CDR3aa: CASSFGDLRPPPSYNSPLHF; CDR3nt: TGTGCCAGCAGCTTTGGGGACCTCCGACCCCCTCCCTCCTATAATTCACCCCTCCACTTT
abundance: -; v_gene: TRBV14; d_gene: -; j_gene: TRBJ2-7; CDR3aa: CASRRDIWSYEQYF; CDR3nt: TGTGCCAGCAGACGTGACATCTGGAGCTACGAGCAGTACTTC
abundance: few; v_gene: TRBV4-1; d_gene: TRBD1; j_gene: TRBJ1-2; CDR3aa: CASSQETGSNYGYTF; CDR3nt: TGCGCCAGCAGCCAAGAGACAGGGTCTAACTATGGCTACACCTTC
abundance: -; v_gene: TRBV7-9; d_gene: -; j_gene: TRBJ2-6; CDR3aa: CASRRGITVLPGANVLTF; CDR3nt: TGTGCCAGCCGTCGGGGGATAACGGTGCTCCCTGGGGCCAACGTCCTGACTTTC
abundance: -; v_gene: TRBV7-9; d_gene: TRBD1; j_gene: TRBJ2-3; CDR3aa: CASSLNGQGSRTDTQYF; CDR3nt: TGTGCCAGCAGCTTAAACGGACAGGGGAGTCGTACAGATACGCAGTATTTT
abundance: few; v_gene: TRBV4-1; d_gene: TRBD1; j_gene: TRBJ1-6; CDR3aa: CASRGLGTGHSPLHF; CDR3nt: TGCGCCAGCAGGGGACTCGGGACAGGACATTCACCCCTCCACTTT
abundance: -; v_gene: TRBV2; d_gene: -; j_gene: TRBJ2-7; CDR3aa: CASSYGAGGDYEQYF; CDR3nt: TGTGCCAGCAGTTATGGGGCGGGTGGAGACTACGAGCAGTACTTC
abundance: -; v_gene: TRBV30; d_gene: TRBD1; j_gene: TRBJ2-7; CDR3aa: CAWSLRGPNEQYF; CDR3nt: TGTGCCTGGAGTCTTAGGGGGCCGAACGAGCAGTACTTC
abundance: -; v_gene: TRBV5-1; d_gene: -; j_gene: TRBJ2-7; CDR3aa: CASSLASAGTNYEQYF; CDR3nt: TGCGCCAGCAGCTTGGCCTCGGCAGGGACCAACTACGAGCAGTACTTC
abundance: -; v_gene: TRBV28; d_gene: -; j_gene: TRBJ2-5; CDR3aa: CASSSGAEETQYF; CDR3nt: TGTGCCAGCAGTTCTGGGGCCGAGGAGACCCAGTACTTC
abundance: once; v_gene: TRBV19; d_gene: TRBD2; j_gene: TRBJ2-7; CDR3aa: CASSTTSGASYEQYF; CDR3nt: TGTGCCAGTAGTACGACTAGCGGGGCTTCCTACGAGCAGTACTTC
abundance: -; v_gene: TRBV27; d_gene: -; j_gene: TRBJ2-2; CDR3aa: CASRPAQHTGELFF; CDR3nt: TGTGCCAGCAGACCTGCACAACACACCGGGGAGCTGTTTTTT
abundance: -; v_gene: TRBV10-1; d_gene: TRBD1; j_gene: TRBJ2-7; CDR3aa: CASSHSGTAYEQYF; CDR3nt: TGCGCCAGCAGTCACTCAGGGACAGCCTACGAGCAGTACTTC
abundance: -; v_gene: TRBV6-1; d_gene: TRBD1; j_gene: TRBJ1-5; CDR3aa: CASNTDRGSNQPQHF; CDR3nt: TGTGCCAGCAACACAGACAGGGGAAGCAATCAGCCCCAGCATTTT
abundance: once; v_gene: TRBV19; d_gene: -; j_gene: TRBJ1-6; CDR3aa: CASSTNRNSPLHF; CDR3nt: TGTGCCAGTAGTACAAACAGGAATTCACCCCTCCACTTT
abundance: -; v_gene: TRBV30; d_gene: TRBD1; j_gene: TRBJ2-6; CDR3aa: CAWTLGQGSGANVLTF; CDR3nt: TGTGCCTGGACTCTGGGACAGGGGTCCGGGGCCAACGTCCTGACTTTC
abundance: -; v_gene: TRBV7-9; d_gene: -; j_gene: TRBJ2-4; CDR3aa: CASSPDRNKNIQYF; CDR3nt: TGTGCCAGCAGCCCCGACAGGAACAAAAACATTCAGTACTTC
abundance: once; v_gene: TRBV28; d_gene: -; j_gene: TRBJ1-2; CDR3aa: CASSLSGSLYGYTF; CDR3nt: TGTGCCAGCAGTTTATCGGGGTCCCTCTATGGCTACACCTTC
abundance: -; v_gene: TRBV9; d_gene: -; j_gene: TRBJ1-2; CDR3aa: CASSSRVGWRRDGYTF; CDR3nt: TGTGCCAGCAGCTCCCGAGTGGGGTGGCGGCGGGATGGCTACACCTTC
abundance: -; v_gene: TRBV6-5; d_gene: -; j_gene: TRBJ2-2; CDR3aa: CASRPVGTGELFF; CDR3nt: TGTGCCAGCAGGCCAGTGGGGACCGGGGAGCTGTTTTTT
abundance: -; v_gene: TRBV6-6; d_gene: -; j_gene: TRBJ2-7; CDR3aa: CASSYNEWGYEQYF; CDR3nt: TGTGCCAGCAGTTATAATGAGTGGGGGTACGAGCAGTACTTC
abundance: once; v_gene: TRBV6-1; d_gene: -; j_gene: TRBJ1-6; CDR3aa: CASSETRQGNSPLHF; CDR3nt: TGTGCCAGCAGTGAAACTCGGCAGGGGAATTCACCCCTCCACTTT
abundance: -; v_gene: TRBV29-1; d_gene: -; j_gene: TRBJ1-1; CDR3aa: CSVEGESTEAFF; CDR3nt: TGCAGCGTTGAGGGAGAGAGCACTGAAGCTTTCTTT
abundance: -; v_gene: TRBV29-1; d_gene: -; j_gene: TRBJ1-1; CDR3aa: CSVSKPGANTEAFF; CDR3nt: TGCAGCGTTTCAAAACCGGGGGCGAACACTGAAGCTTTCTTT
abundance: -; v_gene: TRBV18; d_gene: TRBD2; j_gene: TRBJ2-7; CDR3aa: CASSPPGLIYEQYF; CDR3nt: TGTGCCAGCTCACCACCGGGACTAATCTACGAGCAGTACTTC
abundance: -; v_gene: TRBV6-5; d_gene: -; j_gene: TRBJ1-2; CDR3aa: CASSSDSVYGYTF; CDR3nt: TGTGCCAGCAGTAGTGACAGTGTCTATGGCTACACCTTC
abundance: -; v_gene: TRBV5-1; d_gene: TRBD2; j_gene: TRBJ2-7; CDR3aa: CASSLDGRARNEQYF; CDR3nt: TGCGCCAGCAGCTTGGACGGGAGGGCGAGGAACGAGCAGTACTTC
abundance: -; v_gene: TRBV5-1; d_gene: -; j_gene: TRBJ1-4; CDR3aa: CASSLEAGINEKLFF; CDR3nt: TGCGCCAGCAGCTTGGAGGCCGGGATCAATGAAAAACTGTTTTTT
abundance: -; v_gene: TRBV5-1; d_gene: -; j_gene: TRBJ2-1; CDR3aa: CASSLGTASYNEQFF; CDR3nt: TGCGCCAGCAGCTTGGGGACGGCCTCCTACAATGAGCAGTTCTTC
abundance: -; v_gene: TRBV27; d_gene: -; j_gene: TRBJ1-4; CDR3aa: CASSLRSRTNEKLFF; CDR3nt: TGTGCCAGCAGTCTCCGGAGCAGAACTAATGAAAAACTGTTTTTT
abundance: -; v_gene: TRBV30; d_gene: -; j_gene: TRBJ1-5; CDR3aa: CAWSVRRRDQPQHF; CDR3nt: TGTGCCTGGAGTGTCCGCAGGCGCGATCAGCCCCAGCATTTT
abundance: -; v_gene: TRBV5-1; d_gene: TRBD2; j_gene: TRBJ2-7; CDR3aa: CASSLGRTSGSYEQYF; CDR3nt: TGCGCCAGCAGCTTGGGGCGGACTAGCGGCTCCTACGAGCAGTACTTC
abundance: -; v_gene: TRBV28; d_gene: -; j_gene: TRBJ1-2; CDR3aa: CASSLVGFNYGYTF; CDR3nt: TGTGCCAGCAGTTTAGTTGGTTTTAACTATGGCTACACCTTC
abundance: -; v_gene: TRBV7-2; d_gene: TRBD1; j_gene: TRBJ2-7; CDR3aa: CASGSETGGSSEQYF; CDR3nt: TGTGCCAGCGGTTCGGAGACAGGGGGGTCGAGCGAGCAGTACTTC
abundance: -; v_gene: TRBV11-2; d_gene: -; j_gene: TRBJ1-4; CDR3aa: CASSLDRGRVNEKLFF; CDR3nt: TGTGCCAGCAGCTTAGATCGGGGGAGAGTTAATGAAAAACTGTTTTTT